Given below is one T cell receptor (beta chain) in context. Its antigen is not identified. Donors had nominal health at sampling but likely had unrecorded immune exposures. This sample stems from a study of cytomegalovirus exposure and HLA in healthy donors. Whole-study results and caveats: Cytomegalovirus-associated status was assigned to some 180 TCR beta chains.

The CDR3 is 13 residues long. CDR1 is MNHEY, CDR2 SMNVEV, per germline (reference sequence). Trimming took 3 bases from V and 3 from J, leaving 8 bases between them. PCR employed 60 Vbeta and 13 Jbeta primers. Generated by immunoSEQ multiplex PCR, the TCRdb table keeps only in-frame clones and is missing some. The data show fewer than 130,000 clones, 76% seen once. Sequenced material: PBMCs. The clonotype was recovered from a man aged 25-45 years in good health and CMV-seropositive. The chain employs TRBV27 and TRBJ1-1; maybe TRBD1 (6 bases). CDR3 region: CASSLKGDTEAFF. CDR3 nucleotide sequence: TGTGCCAGCAGTTTGAAGGGGGACACTGAAGCTTTCTTT.